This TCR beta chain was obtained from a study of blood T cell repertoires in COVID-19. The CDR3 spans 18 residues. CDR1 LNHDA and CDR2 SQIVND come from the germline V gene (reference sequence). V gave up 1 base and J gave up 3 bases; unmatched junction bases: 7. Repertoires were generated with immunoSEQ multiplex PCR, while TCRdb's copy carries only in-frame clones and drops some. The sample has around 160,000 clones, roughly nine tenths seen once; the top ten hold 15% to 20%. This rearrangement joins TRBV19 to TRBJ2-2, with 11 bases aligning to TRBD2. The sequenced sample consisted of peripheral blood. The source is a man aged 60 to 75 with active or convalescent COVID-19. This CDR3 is CASSIGLAGGRDTGELFF. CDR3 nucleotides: TGTGCCAGTAGTATAGGCCTAGCGGGGGGTCGAGACACCGGGGAGCTGTTTTTT.